A selection of T cell receptor beta chains follows, all from one sample in a study of human T cells and chemical hapten exposure. TCRdb passed the RACE reads through MiXCR, listing each CDR3 protein once. The repertoire consists of roughly 100,000 distinct CDR3 sequences, with around 34% occurring once and the leading ten covering approximately 3%. This material consisted of whole blood, taken in connection with sensitization to the hapten diphenylcyclopropenone (DPC). These receptors came from a man in his forties with alopecia areata. Some clones in this sample may be carry-over from other donors' samples. Both conserved end residues are part of each CDR3. D genes are given only for firm matches. Size is stated for part of the rows, as once, few or many counts, or as a class when the clone is expanded.

cdr3_length j_call v_call clone_size d_call cdr3_nt cdr3_aa
16 TRBJ2-5 TRBV2 once TRBD2 TGTGCCAGCAGTGTTGGTTTACTAGCGGGACCTGAGACCCAGTACTTC CASSVGLLAGPETQYF
14 TRBJ2-3 TRBV28 few TRBD2 TGTGCCAGCAGTTTAGAGGGAGGGCTTGGTACGCAGTATTTT CASSLEGGLGTQYF
15 TRBJ2-1 TRBV3-1 few TRBD2 TGTGCCAGCAGCTTACAAGCGGGGTCCGAGGGGGAGCAGTTCTTC CASSLQAGSEGEQFF
15 TRBJ2-2 TRBV7-9 many TRBD1 TGTGCCAGCAGGTCACAGGGGGCGCCCACCGGGGAGCTGTTTTTT CASRSQGAPTGELFF
13 TRBJ1-4 TRBV12-3/TRBV12-4 few - TGTGCCAGCAGTCCCGGAGGCCGGGACAAACTGTTTTTT CASSPGGRDKLFF
16 TRBJ2-1 TRBV7-9 - TRBD2 TGTGCCAGCAGCTTAGCATCGCTAGCGGGAGGAAATGAGCAGTTCTTC CASSLASLAGGNEQFF
15 TRBJ2-3 TRBV20-1 - TRBD2 TGCAGTGCTCCGAGCGGGAGGGCCAGCGCAGATACGCAGTATTTT CSAPSGRASADTQYF
14 TRBJ2-3 TRBV4-3 - - TGCGCCAGCAGCCAAATCCAGGGGCAATCTACGCAGTATTTT CASSQIQGQSTQYF
15 TRBJ1-6 TRBV10-2 - - TGCGCCAGCACTCCGCGGGGCCAGACCAATTCACCCCTCCACTTT CASTPRGQTNSPLHF
13 TRBJ2-3 TRBV12-3/TRBV12-4 - - TGTGCCAGCAGTTTACAACTCCAAGATACGCAGTATTTT CASSLQLQDTQYF
14 TRBJ2-3 TRBV6-2/TRBV6-3 - - TGTGCCAGCAGTTCAGCTAGGACCTCAGATACGCAGTATTTT CASSSARTSDTQYF
13 TRBJ1-2 TRBV18 - - TGTGCCAGCTCACCGAAGGGGGACTATGGCTACACCTTC CASSPKGDYGYTF
18 TRBJ2-6 TRBV6-2/TRBV6-3 - TRBD1 TGTGCCAGCATCTCGCGGGACAGGGGAATCTCTGGGGCCAACGTCCTGACTTTC CASISRDRGISGANVLTF
16 TRBJ2-1 TRBV5-1 - - TGCGCCAGCAGCGAGGGACACAAGACTAGCTACAATGAGCAGTTCTTC CASSEGHKTSYNEQFF
14 TRBJ1-1 TRBV3-1 few TRBD1 TGTGCCAGCAGCCCCCGACAGGGCACCACTGAAGCTTTCTTT CASSPRQGTTEAFF
14 TRBJ2-2 TRBV19 - - TGTGCCAGTAGGGGACTGATGAACACCGGGGAGCTGTTTTTT CASRGLMNTGELFF
12 TRBJ2-1 TRBV5-1 - TRBD2 TGCGCCAGCAGCGTCCCGTCCCCCGGACTAGTCTTC CASSVPSPGLVF
13 TRBJ1-1 TRBV30 - - TGTGCCTGGACCCCTGGCATGAACACTGAAGCTTTCTTT CAWTPGMNTEAFF
12 TRBJ1-1 TRBV6-5 - - TGTGCCAGCATCCACAGACGGGGTGAAGCTTTCTTT CASIHRRGEAFF
16 TRBJ2-5 TRBV11-2 once TRBD2 TGTGCCAGCAGCTTAGGGATCTTGGGAGGGCAAGAGACCCAGTACTTC CASSLGILGGQETQYF
16 TRBJ2-3 TRBV4-3 - TRBD2 TGCGCCAGCAGCCAAGATCAATTTGCGGGAGGAGATACGCAGTATTTT CASSQDQFAGGDTQYF
14 TRBJ2-4 TRBV29-1 - - TGCAGCGGCGGGACTCCCGGATCCAAAAACATTCAGTACTTC CSGGTPGSKNIQYF
18 TRBJ1-6 TRBV6-5 - - TGTGCCAGCAGTTACGCAAGGATCTGGCTATCGGAGAATTCACCCCTCCACTTT CASSYARIWLSENSPLHF
15 TRBJ2-1 TRBV5-1 - - TGCGCCAGCAGCCCCCCGCACGATTCTTACAATGAGCAGTTCTTC CASSPPHDSYNEQFF
12 TRBJ2-1 TRBV15 few - TGTGCCACCAACAATAGGACGGTCGAGCAGTTCTTC CATNNRTVEQFF
14 TRBJ1-1 TRBV10-3 - - TGTGCCATCAGTGAGACAGCAACGGGAACTGAAGCTTTCTTT CAISETATGTEAFF
13 TRBJ1-5 TRBV6-5 few - TGTGCCAGCAGTAGCCGGTCGAATCAGCCCCAGCATTTT CASSSRSNQPQHF
12 TRBJ2-1 TRBV29-1 - - TGCAGCGGAGCACAGGGGACTTATGAGCAGTTCTTC CSGAQGTYEQFF
14 TRBJ2-1 TRBV3-1 - - TGTGCCAGCAGCCAAGATACGGGCGGGAATGAGCAGTTCTTC CASSQDTGGNEQFF
15 TRBJ2-4 TRBV7-9 - - TGTGCCAGCAGCCTCCCTGGGGGCCCTAAAAACATTCAGTACTTC CASSLPGGPKNIQYF
14 TRBJ1-5 TRBV7-2 - TRBD1 TGTGCCAGCAGCGGGGACAGTCGGTATCAGCCCCAGCATTTT CASSGDSRYQPQHF
11 TRBJ2-1 TRBV6-2/TRBV6-3 - - TGTGCCAGCAGTGAGCCGGGGAAGCAGTTCTTC CASSEPGKQFF
16 TRBJ2-1 TRBV3-1 few TRBD1 TGTGCCAGCAGCCACACCGGGACAGATATTCACAATGAGCAGTTCTTC CASSHTGTDIHNEQFF
16 TRBJ1-2 TRBV6-5 once TRBD1 TGTGCCAGCAGTTCCCCCGGACAGGGGCCTAACTATGGCTACACCTTC CASSSPGQGPNYGYTF
14 TRBJ2-1 TRBV6-2/TRBV6-3 - - TGTGCCAGCAGACGAACAGGAGGGGACAATGAGCAGTTCTTC CASRRTGGDNEQFF
16 TRBJ1-5 TRBV5-6 - - TGTGCCAGCAGCTGGGGCGGAGGCAGGGGCAATCAGCCCCAGCATTTT CASSWGGGRGNQPQHF
15 TRBJ1-6 TRBV14 - - TGTGCCAGCAGCAGAAGCGGGGGGTCCAATTCACCCCTCCACTTT CASSRSGGSNSPLHF
13 TRBJ2-6 TRBV29-1 many - TGCAGCGTTTACATCTCTGGGGCCAACGTCCTGACTTTC CSVYISGANVLTF